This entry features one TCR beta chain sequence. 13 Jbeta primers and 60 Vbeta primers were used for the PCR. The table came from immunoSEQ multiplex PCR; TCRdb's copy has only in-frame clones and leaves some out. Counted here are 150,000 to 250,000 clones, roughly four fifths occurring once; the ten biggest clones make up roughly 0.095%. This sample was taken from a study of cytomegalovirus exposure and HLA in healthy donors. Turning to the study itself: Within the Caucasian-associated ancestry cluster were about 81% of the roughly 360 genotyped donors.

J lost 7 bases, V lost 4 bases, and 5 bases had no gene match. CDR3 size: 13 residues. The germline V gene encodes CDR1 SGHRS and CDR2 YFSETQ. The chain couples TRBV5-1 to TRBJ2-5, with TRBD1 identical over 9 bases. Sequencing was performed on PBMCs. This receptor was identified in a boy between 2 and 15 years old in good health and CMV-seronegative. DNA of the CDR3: TGCGCCAGCAGCGACAGGGGGGAAGGGACCCAGTACTTC. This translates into CASSDRGEGTQYF.